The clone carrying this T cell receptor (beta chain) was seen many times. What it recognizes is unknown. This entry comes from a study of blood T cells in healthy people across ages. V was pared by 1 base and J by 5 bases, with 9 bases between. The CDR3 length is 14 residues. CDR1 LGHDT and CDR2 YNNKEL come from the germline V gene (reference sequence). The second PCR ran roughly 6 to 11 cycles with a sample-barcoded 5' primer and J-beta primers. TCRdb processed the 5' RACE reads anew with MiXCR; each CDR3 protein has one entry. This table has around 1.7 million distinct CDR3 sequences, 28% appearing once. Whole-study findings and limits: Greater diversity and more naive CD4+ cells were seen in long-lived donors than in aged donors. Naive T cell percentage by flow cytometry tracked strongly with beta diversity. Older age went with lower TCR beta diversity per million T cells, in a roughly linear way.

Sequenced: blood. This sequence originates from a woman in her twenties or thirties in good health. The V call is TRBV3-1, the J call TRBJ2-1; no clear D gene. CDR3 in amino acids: CASSQVDRNNEQFF. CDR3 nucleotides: TGTGCCAGCAGCCAAGTCGATCGAAACAATGAGCAGTTCTTC.